This T cell receptor (beta chain) emerged from a study of T cell responses to AZD1222 COVID-19 vaccine. The V end lost 7 bases, the J end lost 0 bases, and 19 bases lay between the germline ends. Germline values: CDR1 SGHTA, CDR2 FQGNSA. The CDR3 has 17 amino acids. The data were produced by immunoSEQ multiplex PCR, yet TCRdb's version contains in-frame clones alone and is incomplete. The sample has around 270,000 clones, 90% to 95% seen once. The TCR sequence derives from an adult who received the AZD1222 COVID-19 vaccine. The sample was peripheral blood, taken 28 days after the second AZD1222 dose. The chain has TRBV7-2 and TRBJ2-1; TRBD2 might be the D (5 bases). The CDR3 sequence is CASNLLGLSSSYNEQFF. CDR3 bases: TGTGCCAGCAACCTTCTCGGACTGTCCAGCTCCTACAATGAGCAGTTCTTC.